This entry describes one T cell receptor beta chain. The target antigen is unknown. The sample is drawn from a study of shared clonotypes between healthy human individuals. For sorted subsets, approximately 0.2 ug DNA per replicate equaled about 30,000 T cell genomes. TCRdb's table, derived via immunoSEQ multiplex PCR, lists solely in-frame clones and lacks some. Here the sample spans about 190,000 clones, around 63% being singletons. V gave up 5 bases and J gave up 2 bases; unmatched junction bases: 2. The CDR3 contains 13 residues. Germline-derived CDR1 and CDR2 are SQVTM and ANQGSEA. Findings of the study overall: Generally, naive subsets came out with larger estimated richness than memory subsets.

Recent vaccinations or acute infections were absent in the healthy HIV-negative adult donors. V is TRBV29-1 and J is TRBJ1-3; TRBD1 matches at 8 bases. The sequence derives from a young man in good health. The sample taken for sequencing was memory CD4+ T cells sorted from blood. Stated subset: CD45RA-negative fraction. The CDR3 spells CSVTQGAGNTIYF. The DNA for the CDR3 is TGCAGCGTTACACAGGGGGCTGGAAACACCATATATTTT.